These 14 T cell receptor beta chains were sequenced from one sample in a study of T cell changes during pregnancy in multiple sclerosis. TCRdb keeps only in-frame clones here, not all; method: immunoSEQ multiplex PCR. The sample lists roughly 77,000 clones, over 85% occurring once. The sample here was peripheral blood, taken in the second trimester of pregnancy. Receptors were obtained from a female donor with multiple sclerosis, enrolled in a pregnancy study.

This clone has only one observation. V gene TRBV28 combines with J gene TRBJ2-3; D perhaps matches TRBD2 (6 bases). The V end was cut by 4 bases, the J end by 0 bases, with 8 bases between. The V gene's germline CDR1 is MDHEN and CDR2 SYDVKM. The CDR3 loop spans 14 amino acids. The CDR3 sequence: CASSWLASTDTQYF. CDR3 bases: TGTGCCAGCAGTTGGCTAGCGAGCACAGATACGCAGTATTTT.

The V call is TRBV28, the J call TRBJ2-1; D is possibly TRBD1 (7 bases). Germline loops: CDR1 MDHEN, CDR2 SYDVKM. V was cut by 6 bases and J by 9 bases, with 18 bases left in between. This CDR3 region has 14 residues. In DNA, the CDR3 is TGTGCCAGCAGCCGGGACTTGGGGGACAGTGAGCAGTTCTTC. The encoded protein is CASSRDLGDSEQFF.

The J gene is TRBJ1-1, the V gene TRBV4-1; 8 positions agree with TRBD1. This CDR3 is 17 amino acids long. Germline CDR1 reads MGHRA; CDR2 reads YSYEKL. Unmatched junction bases numbered 10, after V lost 4 bases and J lost 0 bases. The CDR3: CASSPRAGGELNTEAFF. The CDR3 region has the DNA TGCGCCAGCAGCCCCCGGGCAGGGGGCGAGCTGAACACTGAAGCTTTCTTT.

This clone has a single count. The V call is TRBV5-6, the J call TRBJ1-6; 8 bases line up with TRBD1. V lost 0 bases, J lost 4 bases, and 3 bases stayed unmatched. Germline assignment: CDR1 SGHDT and CDR2 YYEEEE. This CDR3 has 16 amino acids. This CDR3 reads CASSLGTGMYNSPLHF. For the CDR3, the DNA is TGTGCCAGCAGCTTGGGGACAGGGATGTATAATTCACCCCTCCACTTT.

The chain joins TRBV28 to TRBJ1-5; D possibly corresponds to TRBD1 (5 bases). V lost 7 bases and J 3 bases, leaving 10 bases between the germline ends. This CDR3 contains 13 residues. Germline-derived CDR1 and CDR2 are MDHEN and SYDVKM. The CDR3 is CASIRQINQPQHF. The CDR3 coding sequence is TGTGCCAGCATCAGACAGATCAATCAGCCCCAGCATTTT.

The chain uses TRBV19 and TRBJ2-7, with D possibly TRBD1 on 5 matching bases. V was shortened by 0 bases and J by 0 bases, with 6 bases between the two germline ends. The CDR3 runs 14 residues. In germline, CDR1 is LNHDA, CDR2 SQIVND (reference sequence). DNA of the CDR3: TGTGCCAGTAGTATAGAGGACACCTCCTACGAGCAGTACTTC. This translates into CASSIEDTSYEQYF.

This sequence joins TRBV5-6 and TRBJ2-3, with 7 bases that match TRBD2. Germline values: CDR1 SGHDT, CDR2 YYEEEE. With V trimmed by 3 bases and J by 5 bases, 9 bases remained unmatched. This CDR3 comprises 15 residues. CDR3 loop: CASSWGGGARDTQYF. The CDR3 nucleotides are TGTGCCAGCAGCTGGGGGGGTGGGGCCCGAGATACGCAGTATTTT.

About this clone itself: One end of the junction is discordant with germline, which a read error may explain. The V gene is TRBV7-2, the J gene TRBJ1-1, with D possibly TRBD1 on 6 matching bases. This CDR3 contains 14 residues. Per the germline V gene, CDR1 is SGHTA and CDR2 is FQGNSA. The CDR3 region has the DNA TGTGCCAGCACCTTAAACAGGGATGGCACTGAAGCTTTCTTT. It is translated as CASTLNRDGTEAFF.

In its sample, this clone was seen a few times. This chain links TRBV21-1 with TRBJ1-1. TRBV21-1 is a pseudogene segment. CDR3 length: 16 amino acids. The CDR3 loop is CASSRDVYRGLAEAFF. For the CDR3, the DNA is TGTGCCAGCAGCAGAGATGTGTATCGGGGGTTGGCTGAAGCTTTCTTT.

Turning to this clone: A junction boundary mismatches the germline segment, possibly from a read error. The chain uses TRBV4-3 and TRBJ2-1, with D unclear. The germline V gene encodes CDR1 LGHNA and CDR2 YSLEER. The CDR3 has 13 residues. In DNA form, the CDR3 reads TGCGCCAGCAGCCAAGAATGGTACAGTGAGCAGTTCTTC. Encoded protein: CASSQEWYSEQFF.

V usage is TRBV9 and J usage is TRBJ2-4; TRBD2 might be the D (7 bases). V was shortened by 2 bases and J by 7 bases, with 16 bases between the two germline ends. This CDR3 is 15 amino acids long. Germline-derived CDR1 and CDR2 are SGDLS and YYNGEE. The CDR3 spells CASSVRGGAGNIQYF. DNA of the CDR3: TGTGCCAGCAGCGTTAGGGGGGGGGCCGGGAACATTCAGTACTTC.

This chain links TRBV29-1 with TRBJ2-3, with 8 positions matching TRBD1. Germline values: CDR1 SQVTM, CDR2 ANQGSEA. The CDR3 spans 12 residues. With V trimmed by 5 bases and J by 6 bases, 4 bases remained unmatched. The CDR3 loop reads CSVLTGADTQYF. In nucleotides, the CDR3 is TGCAGCGTTTTGACAGGGGCGGATACGCAGTATTTT.

The chain joins TRBV5-1 to TRBJ1-4; perhaps TRBD1 as D (6 bases). V lost 3 bases to trimming and J lost 7 bases, with 16 bases between them. CDR3 length: 15 amino acids. CDR1 and CDR2 from the germline V gene are SGHRS and YFSETQ. CDR3: CASSSQQGRSEKLFF. The CDR3 DNA is TGCGCCAGCAGCTCGCAACAGGGAAGGAGTGAAAAACTGTTTTTT.

The V and J genes are TRBV5-4 and TRBJ2-1; TRBD2 matches at 7 bases. There are 14 residues in the CDR3. The V and J ends lost 4 bases and 4 bases, in that order; junction bases with no gene match: 5. CDR1 and CDR2 from the germline V gene are SGHNT and YYREEE (reference sequence). CDR3 loop: CASSPRTSYNEQFF. The CDR3 region has the DNA TGTGCCAGCAGCCCCAGGACTAGTTACAATGAGCAGTTCTTC.